This TCR beta chain is from a study of control samples from healthy donors and cancer patients. V lost 0 bases, J lost 7 bases, and 10 bases lay in between. CDR3 length: 14 residues. Germline V gene lookup returns CDR1 GTSNPN and CDR2 SVGIG (reference sequence). The table came from immunoSEQ multiplex PCR; TCRdb's copy has only in-frame clones and leaves some out. The sample holds some 150,000 clones, about 93% seen once. The TCR was taken from a woman between 55 and 75 years old in good health. Sequences were obtained from blood. The chain couples TRBV30 to TRBJ1-6; TRBD1 might be the D (6 bases). CDR3 bases: TGTGCCTGGAGTGTGTCAGGGACAAATTCACCCCTCCACTTT. Translating it yields CAWSVSGTNSPLHF. Filled out from reference TRBV30 and TRBJ1-6, the complete variable domain reads SQTIHQWPATLVQPVGSPLSLECTVEGTSNPNLYWYRQAAGRGLQLLFYSVGIGQISSEVPQNLSASRPQDRQFILSSKKLLLSDSGFYLCAWSVSGTNSPLHFGNGTRLTVT.